This entry lists 26 T cell receptor beta chains sequenced from one sample in a study of CD8 T cells in Susac syndrome. With random hexamers, reverse transcription was performed on roughly 0.5 to 1 ug of RNA. TCRdb re-derived calls from the immunoSEQ multiplex PCR reads in MiXCR, one entry per CDR3 protein. The repertoire holds 160,000 or so distinct CDR3 sequences, with about 95% as singletons. Input material: CD4+ T cells from PBMCs. The origin of the receptors is a human donor with Susac syndrome.

This sequence joins TRBV29-1 and TRBJ2-1; D remains unclear. The V gene lost 6 bases and the J gene lost 6 bases, with 6 bases spanning the gap. CDR3 length: 10 amino acids. The germline V gene has CDR1 SQVTM and CDR2 ANQGSEA. The CDR3 nucleotides read TGCAGCGTGGGGTTCAATGAGCAGTTCTTC. The encoded protein is CSVGFNEQFF.

The chain uses TRBV7-2 and TRBJ2-7; 7 bases are a match to TRBD2. This CDR3 contains 14 residues. CDR1 and CDR2 from the germline V gene are SGHTA and FQGNSA. Trimming cost V 7 bases and J 1 base; bases outside gene matches: 7. The CDR3 DNA follows: TGTGCCAGCACCGGACTAGACGGGTCCTACGAGCAGTACTTC. Its translation: CASTGLDGSYEQYF.

The chain is built from TRBV29-1 and TRBJ1-1; D call uncertain. CDR3 size: 13 residues. CDR1 and CDR2 from the germline V gene are SQVTM and ANQGSEA. V lost 7 bases and J lost 6, with 18 bases in between. The CDR3 DNA reads as TGCAGCGCCCGGTCGGGGAGAGCAGCTGAAGCTTTCTTT. This sequence encodes CSARSGRAAEAFF.

The chain carries TRBV6-2 or TRBV6-3 and TRBJ1-5, with D unclear. This CDR3 spans 13 amino acids. Trimming shortened V by 7 bases and J by 6 bases, and 13 bases separated the two germline ends. Per the germline V gene, CDR1 is MNHEY and CDR2 is SVGEGT. CDR3 DNA: TGTGCCAGCACCCACAGCTTAGGTCAGCCCCAGCATTTT. Amino acid sequence: CASTHSLGQPQHF.

The chain employs TRBV5-1 and TRBJ2-7, with D maybe TRBD1 (6 bases). The CDR3 runs to 13 residues. V lost 4 bases to trimming and J lost 4 bases, with 12 bases between them. Germline CDR1 is SGHRS and CDR2 is YFSETQ. The CDR3 spells CASSKDRRYEQYF. CDR3 nucleotide sequence: TGCGCCAGCAGCAAGGACAGAAGATACGAGCAGTACTTC.

V gene TRBV12-3 or TRBV12-4 combines with J gene TRBJ2-4, with 8 nucleotides matching TRBD1. The V gene end was trimmed by 4 bases and the J gene end by 0 bases; junction bases not matched to a gene: 2. This CDR3 has 15 residues. The CDR3 sequence: CASSSTGGAKNIQYF. The CDR3 DNA sequence: TGTGCCAGCAGTTCCACAGGGGGAGCCAAAAACATTCAGTACTTC.

The chain links TRBV29-1 to TRBJ2-5; D call uncertain. Between the trimmed V and J ends, which lost 1 base and 4 bases, there was a span of 1 base. This CDR3 has 10 residues. Germline V gene sequence: CDR1 SQVTM, CDR2 ANQGSEA. CDR3 sequence reads: CSVEAETQYF. The CDR3 nucleotides read TGCAGCGTTGAAGCAGAGACCCAGTACTTC.

The rearrangement uses TRBV29-1 and TRBJ2-2; weak D call: TRBD2 (6 bases). Germline values: CDR1 SQVTM, CDR2 ANQGSEA. This CDR3 comprises 15 residues. The V end was cut by 2 bases, the J end by 7 bases, with 17 bases between. CDR3 sequence (DNA): TGCAGCGTTGAACGACCATCGGGGGAAGGCGGGGAGCTGTTTTTT. It translates to CSVERPSGEGGELFF.

The chain is built from TRBV29-1 and TRBJ2-7; D not certain. The CDR3 runs to 12 residues. Germline V gene data show CDR1 as SQVTM and CDR2 as ANQGSEA. V was clipped by 1 base and J by 1 base, with 5 bases between them. As DNA, the CDR3 is TGCAGCGTTGAAGCCAATTCCTACGAGCAGTACTTC. It yields the protein CSVEANSYEQYF.

The rearrangement links TRBV6-1 to TRBJ2-5; 8 nucleotides align to TRBD2. The CDR3 contains 12 residues. Germline V gives CDR1 MNHNS, CDR2 SASEGT. V dropped 6 bases and J dropped 5; count of bases not matched to a gene: 2. The CDR3 nucleotides are TGTGCCAGCAGGGCTAGCGGGGAGACCCAGTACTTC. This translates into CASRASGETQYF.

V gene TRBV20-1 combines with J gene TRBJ1-1; D gene uncertain. The V and J ends lost 3 bases and 0 bases respectively, with 14 bases between them. The CDR3 totals 15 residues. From germline, CDR1 is DFQATT and CDR2 SNEGSKA (reference sequence). CDR3 nucleotides: TGCAGTGCTAGGTCTCAGCCTGGAATGAACACTGAAGCTTTCTTT. It yields the protein CSARSQPGMNTEAFF.

The chain recombines TRBV5-1 with TRBJ1-5; no clear D. In germline, CDR1 is SGHRS, CDR2 YFSETQ. This CDR3 spans 14 amino acids. The V and J ends lost 5 bases and 3 bases respectively, with 12 bases between them. In nucleotides, the CDR3 is TGCGCCAGCAGTCCCCTCGGGGACAATCAGCCCCAGCATTTT. It is translated as CASSPLGDNQPQHF. Supplemented by reference TRBV5-1 and TRBJ1-5, the full variable domain reads KAGVTQTPRYLIKTRGQQVTLSCSPISGHRSVSWYQQTPGQGLQFLFEYFSETQRNKGNFPGRFSGRQFSNSRSEMNVSTLELGDSALYLCASSPLGDNQPQHFGDGTRLSIL.

The J gene is TRBJ2-1, the V gene TRBV9, with 7 bases fitting TRBD2. Germline assignment: CDR1 SGDLS and CDR2 YYNGEE. CDR3 length: 14 amino acids. V dropped 0 bases and J dropped 9; count of bases not matched to a gene: 6. Here the CDR3 DNA reads TGTGCCAGCAGCGTAGTGGTCGGGGGGAGTGAGCAGTTCTTC. As protein: CASSVVVGGSEQFF. Full variable domain (missing parts from reference TRBV9 and TRBJ2-1): DSGVTQTPKHLITATGQRVTLRCSPRSGDLSVYWYQQSLDQGLQFLIQYYNGEERAKGNILERFSAQQFPDLHSELNLSSLELGDSALYFCASSVVVGGSEQFFGPGTRLTVL.

V and J are TRBV29-1 and TRBJ2-7, with a tentative D call TRBD1 (5 bases). Germline V gene sequence: CDR1 SQVTM, CDR2 ANQGSEA. Trimming shortened V by 5 bases and J by 2 bases, and 13 bases separated the two germline ends. CDR3 size: 13 residues. CDR3: CSVRSRTPYEQYF. For the CDR3, the DNA is TGCAGCGTTAGGTCTAGGACACCCTACGAGCAGTACTTC.

This clonotype was counted a few times. V usage is TRBV4-1 and J usage is TRBJ1-3, with D hard to call. Trimming took off 0 bases at V and 5 bases at J, with 5 bases between the two ends. Germline V lookup: CDR1 MGHRA, CDR2 YSYEKL. There are 13 residues in the CDR3. The CDR3 DNA reads TGCGCCAGCAGCCAAGATCGACGAAACACCATATATTTT. Translation: CASSQDRRNTIYF.

Of note for this clonotype: Its ends do not fully match the called genes, so a read error is possible. V is TRBV7-8 and J is TRBJ2-5; 10 bases fit TRBD2. Germline values: CDR1 SGHVS, CDR2 FQNEAQ. CDR3 length: 15 residues. The CDR3 nucleotides read TGTGCCAGCAGCCTAGCGGGGGCTATACAAGAGACCCAGTACTTC. It yields the protein CASSLAGAIQETQYF.

The chain combines TRBV2 with TRBJ2-7, with TRBD1 as a possible D gene (6 bases). This CDR3 has 14 amino acids. CDR1 and CDR2 (germline): SNHLY, FYNNEI. The ends were cut back, 8 bases at V and 2 bases at J, with 16 bases in the middle. The CDR3 here is CASAPPRGTYEQYF. The CDR3 DNA reads TGTGCCAGCGCACCCCCCAGGGGAACCTACGAGCAGTACTTC. Based on the CDR3 plus reference TRBV2 and TRBJ2-7, the full variable domain is EPEVTQTPSHQVTQMGQEVILRCVPISNHLYFYWYRQILGQKVEFLVSFYNNEISEKSEIFDDQFSVERPDGSNFTLKIRSTKLEDSAMYFCASAPPRGTYEQYFGPGTRLTVT.

The V and J genes are TRBV25-1 and TRBJ2-1, with D hard to call. CDR1 MGHDK and CDR2 SYGVNS come from the germline V gene. V lost 2 bases, J lost 0 bases, and 8 bases lay in between. CDR3 length: 15 amino acids. The DNA for the CDR3 is TGTGCCAGCAGTGAAGAACAACTCTCCTACAATGAGCAGTTCTTC. The encoded protein is CASSEEQLSYNEQFF.

This chain joins TRBV6-2 or TRBV6-3 and TRBJ2-1; D is possibly TRBD2 (5 bases). Germline CDR1 and CDR2: MNHEY and SVGEGT. Trimming stripped 7 bases from V and 6 bases from J, with 16 bases between. The CDR3 spans 14 residues. CDR3 coding DNA: TGTGCCAGCATCAAGGACGGGAATCTCAATGAGCAGTTCTTC. This sequence encodes CASIKDGNLNEQFF.

V gene TRBV7-9 combines with J gene TRBJ1-6, with D unclear. The CDR3 spans 14 residues. Germline V lookup: CDR1 SEHNR, CDR2 FQNEAQ (reference sequence). Trimming pared 8 bases from V and 8 bases from J, leaving 16 bases between. The CDR3 DNA follows: TGTGCCAGCGGGGAGGTTTCCGACCATTCACCCCTCCACTTT. Its translation is CASGEVSDHSPLHF. The whole variable domain, filled in from reference TRBV7-9 and TRBJ1-6, reads DTGVSQNPRHKITKRGQNVTFRCDPISEHNRLYWYRQTLGQGPEFLTYFQNEAQLEKSRLLSDRFSAERPKGSFSTLEIQRTEQGDSAMYLCASGEVSDHSPLHFGNGTRLTVT.

The chain carries TRBV20-1 and TRBJ2-3; the match to TRBD2 covers 9 bases. CDR1 is DFQATT, CDR2 SNEGSKA, per germline (reference sequence). Unmatched junction bases numbered 9, after V lost 3 bases and J lost 5 bases. This CDR3 comprises 15 residues. The CDR3 DNA is TGCAGTGCTAGTCTAATAGCGGGGGCCCGAGATACGCAGTATTTT. Residues: CSASLIAGARDTQYF.

This chain joins TRBV24-1 and TRBJ2-1; D remains unclear. The CDR3 contains 13 residues. V shed 7 bases and J shed 8 bases, with 14 bases lying between them. Germline V gene sequence: CDR1 KGHDR, CDR2 SFDVKD. CDR3 in DNA: TGTGCCACCAGGGTGAAGGAGTGGTATGAGCAGTTCTTC. As protein: CATRVKEWYEQFF.

The chain couples TRBV3-1 to TRBJ2-1; D remains ambiguous. The germline V and J ends were trimmed by 1 base and 12 bases, with 16 bases remaining between them. Per germline, CDR1 LGHDT and CDR2 YNNKEL (reference sequence). The CDR3 loop spans 14 amino acids. CDR3 amino acids: CASSQAASQGLQFF. CDR3 nucleotide sequence: TGTGCCAGCAGCCAAGCGGCCAGCCAAGGATTGCAGTTCTTC.

The chain uses TRBV2 and TRBJ2-1; TRBD2 matches at 9 bases. The CDR3 spans 13 residues. Germline V gene data show CDR1 as SNHLY and CDR2 as FYNNEI. J gave up 8 bases and V 6 bases, and 5 bases lay outside the gene matches. Here the CDR3 DNA reads TGTGCCAGCAGAATAGCGGGGGTGGATGAGCAGTTCTTC. This translates into CASRIAGVDEQFF.

The CDR3 nucleotides read TGTGCCAGCAGTCCTCCGGACAGGGCGGCCACTGAAGCTTTCTTT. Translation gives CASSPPDRAATEAFF. The V call is TRBV5-4, the J call TRBJ1-1; 8 bases match TRBD1. J gave up 4 bases and V 5 bases, and 10 bases lay outside the gene matches. The CDR3 has 15 residues. Germline V gives CDR1 SGHNT, CDR2 YYREEE (reference sequence).

The J gene is TRBJ1-3, the V gene TRBV3-1; D unclear. This CDR3 region has 16 residues. The germline gives CDR1 LGHDT, CDR2 YNNKEL (reference sequence). Between the trimmed V and J ends, which lost 1 base and 0 bases, there was a span of 10 bases. The CDR3 sequence is CASSQVPAGSGNTIYF. For the CDR3, the DNA is TGTGCCAGCAGCCAAGTCCCAGCTGGCTCTGGAAACACCATATATTTT.